A single sample is the source of the 21 T cell receptor beta chains below, sequenced in a study of blood T cell repertoires in COVID-19. Data came from immunoSEQ multiplex PCR; TCRdb stores just in-frame clones and leaves some out. The data hold roughly 260,000 clones, with 91% observed a single time. Sequenced material: PBMCs or T cells enriched from blood (not recorded which). The receptors here all came from a human donor in a cohort exposed to, infected with or recovered from COVID-19 (not recorded which). The donor label of this sample is uncertain.

DNA of the CDR3: TGTGCCAGCAGCTTAGAAGGCTGGGCGGGAGAGCCCCAGCATTTT. It translates to CASSLEGWAGEPQHF. This chain connects TRBV7-2 to TRBJ1-5; D is unresolved. Between the trimmed V and J ends, which lost 1 base and 8 bases, there was a span of 15 bases. This CDR3 is built from 15 residues. In germline, CDR1 is SGHTA, CDR2 FQGNSA.

CDR3 nucleotide sequence: TGTGCCAGCTCACCTGAGCCGGGGGACACTGAAGCTTTCTTT. It translates to CASSPEPGDTEAFF. The genes are TRBV18 and TRBJ1-1; D perhaps matches TRBD1 (5 bases). Germline V gives CDR1 KGHSH, CDR2 LQKENI. Trimming removed 3 bases from V and 3 bases from J, with 11 bases in between. The CDR3 is made up of 14 amino acids.

The genes are TRBV5-1 and TRBJ2-1, with 10 bases lining up with TRBD1. The germline gives CDR1 SGHRS, CDR2 YFSETQ. CDR3 size: 16 residues. Trimming cost V 2 bases and J 7 bases; bases outside gene matches: 9. In DNA, the CDR3 is TGCGCCAGCAGCTTCGCCCGGACAGGGGGTGGGAATGAGCAGTTCTTC. Translation gives CASSFARTGGGNEQFF.

The genes are TRBV5-1 and TRBJ1-1; TRBD1 matches at 9 bases. CDR1 and CDR2 from the germline V gene are SGHRS and YFSETQ. This CDR3 spans 17 amino acids. Germline trimming cut 3 bases from V and 3 bases from J; bases unmatched to any gene: 12. In nucleotides, the CDR3 is TGCGCCAGCAGCTCCATCGGACAGGGGAAACGTGACACTGAAGCTTTCTTT. This sequence encodes CASSSIGQGKRDTEAFF.

This clone was counted once. The V call is TRBV7-9, the J call TRBJ1-2; D might be TRBD1 (5 bases). There are 13 residues in the CDR3. Between the trimmed V and J ends, which lost 5 bases and 6 bases, there was a span of 13 bases. CDR1 and CDR2 (germline): SEHNR, FQNEAQ (reference sequence). The CDR3 bases are TGTGCCAGCAGCAGCAGGGAAAGGAATGGCTACACCTTC. Translated: CASSSRERNGYTF.

This clone was seen once. The rearrangement uses TRBV5-4 and TRBJ1-4, with 7 bases identical to TRBD1. The germline gives CDR1 SGHNT, CDR2 YYREEE (reference sequence). The V gene end was trimmed by 2 bases and the J gene end by 8 bases; junction bases not matched to a gene: 6. This CDR3 has 14 residues. The CDR3 DNA reads as TGTGCCAGCAGCTTCGGGACAGCAAGCGAAAAACTGTTTTTT. The encoded protein is CASSFGTASEKLFF.

V usage is TRBV7-9 and J usage is TRBJ1-4; the match to TRBD1 covers 10 bases. This CDR3 is built from 15 residues. From germline, CDR1 is SEHNR and CDR2 FQNEAQ (reference sequence). V lost 3 bases, J lost 8 bases, and 6 bases stayed unmatched. The CDR3, as DNA: TGTGCCAGCAGCTTCCCGGGACAGGGGAGGGAAAAACTGTTTTTT. Protein product: CASSFPGQGREKLFF.

This chain joins TRBV9 and TRBJ2-2; 7 bases map to TRBD1. The germline V gene encodes CDR1 SGDLS and CDR2 YYNGEE. V gave up 4 bases and J gave up 4 bases; unmatched junction bases: 7. CDR3 length equals 15 residues. In DNA form, the CDR3 reads TGTGCCAGCAGCACCCCTGCAGGGGGCACCGGGGAGCTGTTTTTT. Amino acid sequence: CASSTPAGGTGELFF.

J is TRBJ2-5 and V is TRBV5-1, with D tentatively TRBD1 (6 bases). Per the germline V gene, CDR1 is SGHRS and CDR2 is YFSETQ. Between the trimmed V and J ends, which lost 4 bases and 2 bases, there was a span of 12 bases. The CDR3 length is 14 residues. The CDR3 is CASSPGQLQETQYF. The CDR3 DNA reads TGCGCCAGCAGCCCGGGACAATTACAAGAGACCCAGTACTTC.

The rearrangement joins TRBV5-1 to TRBJ2-7; TRBD1 matches 10 bases. V lost 0 bases, J lost 5 bases, and 2 bases stayed unmatched. Germline CDR1 and CDR2: SGHRS and YFSETQ. This CDR3 comprises 14 residues. The CDR3 sequence is CASSLGQGANEQYF. For the CDR3, the DNA is TGCGCCAGCAGCTTGGGACAGGGGGCCAACGAGCAGTACTTC.

Here the CDR3 DNA reads TGTGCCAGCAGTGAGACAGCTGGAAACACCATATATTTT. Translated, it gives CASSETAGNTIYF. The V gene is TRBV6-4, the J gene TRBJ1-3; weak D call: TRBD1 (5 bases). Per the germline V gene, CDR1 is MRHNA and CDR2 is SNTAGT. Trimming removed 3 bases at V and 2 bases at J, with 5 bases between. The CDR3 contains 13 residues.

The V and J genes are TRBV10-1 and TRBJ2-5; 7 bases align to TRBD1. Trimming cost V 4 bases and J 3 bases; bases outside gene matches: 8. This CDR3 has 15 amino acids. Per germline, CDR1 WNHNN and CDR2 SYGVQD (reference sequence). CDR3 sequence: CASSATGDREETQYF. CDR3 bases: TGCGCCAGCAGTGCCACAGGGGATCGGGAAGAGACCCAGTACTTC.

The chain has TRBV6-5 and TRBJ2-2, with D unclear. The germline V gene has CDR1 MNHEY and CDR2 SVGAGI. The CDR3 contains 15 residues. V was clipped by 7 bases and J by 9 bases, with 21 bases between them. The CDR3 nucleotides are TGTGCCAGCACCCCCCTGCTGGGCGAACGCAGGGAGCTGTTTTTT. It specifies CASTPLLGERRELFF.

This rearrangement joins TRBV13 to TRBJ2-1; perhaps TRBD1 as D (5 bases). This CDR3 spans 16 amino acids. V was cut by 2 bases and J by 3 bases, with 14 bases left in between. The germline V gene encodes CDR1 PRHDT and CDR2 FYEKMQ (reference sequence). The DNA of the CDR3 is TGTGCCAGCAGCTTATTCCTCAGGGTCATCTACAATGAGCAGTTCTTC. Translation: CASSLFLRVIYNEQFF.

The chain recombines TRBV2 with TRBJ2-5; perhaps TRBD2 as D (5 bases). From germline, CDR1 is SNHLY and CDR2 FYNNEI. The CDR3 has 14 amino acids. V lost 3 bases and J 2 bases, leaving 10 bases between the germline ends. The CDR3 loop reads CASSEGAAQETQYF. CDR3 bases: TGTGCCAGCAGTGAGGGAGCAGCACAAGAGACCCAGTACTTC.

The V and J genes are TRBV9 and TRBJ2-6, with D perhaps matching TRBD1 (6 bases). Germline CDR1 and CDR2: SGDLS and YYNGEE. The CDR3 has 18 amino acids. V lost 0 bases, J lost 1 base, and 14 bases lay in between. The CDR3 coding sequence is TGTGCCAGCAGCGTAGAAGGACAGTCTATTTCTGGGGCCAACGTCCTGACTTTC. Translated: CASSVEGQSISGANVLTF.

Ten or more counts support this clone. The chain employs TRBV4-3 and TRBJ2-1, with 9 bases matching TRBD1. After removal of 0 bases from V and 3 bases from J, the junction contained 0 bases not matched to a gene. Germline CDR1 reads LGHNA; CDR2 reads YSLEER. The CDR3 runs 15 residues. In nucleotides, the CDR3 is TGCGCCAGCAGCCAAGAGACAGGGGGCTACAATGAGCAGTTCTTC. Protein sequence: CASSQETGGYNEQFF.

The DNA for the CDR3 is TGTGCCAGCAGTGATCGACTGAAAAACATTCAGTACTTC. It encodes CASSDRLKNIQYF. The chain carries TRBV27 and TRBJ2-4; D call uncertain. Looked up from germline, CDR1 is MNHEY and CDR2 is SMNVEV (reference sequence). V was pared by 5 bases and J by 4 bases, with 9 bases between. The CDR3 extends over 13 amino acids.

The V gene is TRBV2, the J gene TRBJ1-5; D ambiguous. V gave up 5 bases and J gave up 5 bases, with 10 bases separating them. CDR1 and CDR2 from the germline V gene are SNHLY and FYNNEI. The CDR3 totals 13 residues. The CDR3 sequence: CASSPDRDQPQHF. In DNA, the CDR3 is TGTGCCAGCAGTCCCGATCGGGATCAGCCCCAGCATTTT.

This rearrangement joins TRBV4-2 to TRBJ1-1; no firm D call. From germline, CDR1 is LGHNA and CDR2 YNFKEQ. V gave up 3 bases and J gave up 8 bases, with 10 bases separating them. The CDR3 runs 12 residues. CDR3 loop: CASSHDTAEAFF. CDR3 nucleotide sequence: TGTGCCAGCAGCCATGATACTGCGGAAGCTTTCTTT.

V usage is TRBV9 and J usage is TRBJ1-2; tentative D call: TRBD1 (6 bases). The length of the CDR3 is 15 residues. Germline values: CDR1 SGDLS, CDR2 YYNGEE. V was clipped by 4 bases and J by 2 bases, with 15 bases between them. The DNA for the CDR3 is TGTGCCAGCAGCCCTCCCACCGGGACAAACTATGGCTACACCTTC. It translates to CASSPPTGTNYGYTF.